These 19 T cell receptor beta chains came from one sample sequenced in a study of cytomegalovirus exposure and HLA in healthy donors. With 60 Vbeta and 13 Jbeta primers, the PCR was carried out. The table came from immunoSEQ multiplex PCR; TCRdb's copy has only in-frame clones and leaves some out. Here the sample spans 130,000 to 150,000 clones, approximately 70% being singletons. What was sequenced was PBMCs. All receptors derive from a human donor in good health.

V and J are TRBV9 and TRBJ2-5, with 12 bases fitting TRBD2. V shed 1 base, J shed 5 bases, and the junction held 3 bases outside the gene matches. The CDR3 consists of 15 residues. Germline assignment: CDR1 SGDLS and CDR2 YYNGEE. CDR3 sequence reads: CASSVRTSGAETQYF. For the CDR3, the DNA is TGTGCCAGCAGCGTACGGACTAGCGGGGCGGAGACCCAGTACTTC.

This chain uses TRBV18 with TRBJ1-1, with 9 positions matching TRBD1. Germline CDR1 and CDR2: KGHSH and LQKENI. The CDR3 length is 16 residues. The V gene end was trimmed by 3 bases and the J gene end by 2 bases; junction bases not matched to a gene: 7. This CDR3 reads CASSPPGGQGNTEAFF. The CDR3 bases are TGTGCCAGCTCACCTCCAGGGGGACAGGGCAACACTGAAGCTTTCTTT.

J is TRBJ2-1 and V is TRBV4-2; 10 nucleotides agree with TRBD1. V shed 4 bases, J shed 10 bases, and the junction held 10 bases outside the gene matches. This CDR3 is 15 amino acids long. In germline, CDR1 is LGHNA, CDR2 YNFKEQ. The CDR3 bases are TGTGCCAGCAGCCTCCTGGACAGGGGGGACGGGGAGCAGTTCTTC. As protein: CASSLLDRGDGEQFF.

The chain employs TRBV5-4 and TRBJ1-6; TRBD1 agrees at 7 bases. This CDR3 is 14 amino acids long. V was pared by 3 bases and J by 10 bases, with 7 bases of the junction left unmatched. Germline-derived CDR1 and CDR2 are SGHNT and YYREEE (reference sequence). This CDR3 is CASSSTGFGSPLHF. The CDR3 region has the DNA TGTGCCAGCAGCTCGACAGGGTTTGGGTCACCCCTCCACTTT. The variable domain in full, with the rest retrieved from reference TRBV5-4 and TRBJ1-6, is ETGVTQSPTHLIKTRGQQVTLRCSSQSGHNTVSWYQQALGQGPQFIFQYYREEENGRGNFPPRFSGLQFPNYSSELNVNALELDDSALYLCASSSTGFGSPLHFGNGTRLTVT.

The chain couples TRBV28 to TRBJ2-5; perhaps TRBD2 as D (5 bases). Trimming removed 5 bases from V and 5 bases from J, with 21 bases in between. The CDR3 has 16 amino acids. CDR1 MDHEN and CDR2 SYDVKM come from the germline V gene. CDR3 nucleotides: TGTGCCAGCAGTCCCCTAGACTACTCTAGGGAGGAGACCCAGTACTTC. Protein: CASSPLDYSREETQYF.

The chain uses TRBV6-4 and TRBJ2-4; possible D gene TRBD2, 5 bases. Trimming pared 5 bases from V and 9 bases from J, leaving 17 bases between. The CDR3 loop spans 14 amino acids. Germline assignment: CDR1 MRHNA and CDR2 SNTAGT. For the CDR3, the DNA is TGTGCCAGCAGTAAAGTGCCCAGCCGGGGCATTCAGTACTTC. Translated, it gives CASSKVPSRGIQYF.

On this clone itself: The same CDR3 is also encoded by other DNA sequences in this sample. CDR3 DNA: TGCGCCAGCAGCCAAGTTGGCTTGTCCTACGAGCAGTACTTC. Protein sequence: CASSQVGLSYEQYF. The chain employs TRBV4-1 and TRBJ2-7; D is undetermined. V was clipped by 1 base and J by 1 base, with 8 bases between them. The germline V gene encodes CDR1 MGHRA and CDR2 YSYEKL. CDR3 length: 14 amino acids.

V gene TRBV7-2 combines with J gene TRBJ2-1, with 9 bases identical to TRBD2. V lost 3 bases to trimming and J lost 6 bases; unmatched junction nucleotides: 3. This CDR3 comprises 14 residues. The germline V gene encodes CDR1 SGHTA and CDR2 FQGNSA. The CDR3 bases are TGTGCCAGCAGCTTGGGCGGGGGGGGCAATGAGCAGTTCTTC. Protein: CASSLGGGGNEQFF.

The rearrangement links TRBV5-4 to TRBJ2-5; TRBD2 matches at 9 bases. The CDR3 is 18 amino acids. From germline, CDR1 is SGHNT and CDR2 YYREEE (reference sequence). Trimming removed 4 bases from V and 4 bases from J; junction bases left unmatched: 17. CDR3 protein: CASSPNPDIAGARETQYF. The DNA for the CDR3 is TGTGCCAGCAGCCCAAATCCGGATATAGCGGGAGCAAGAGAGACCCAGTACTTC.

Worth noting for this clone: Additional DNA sequences in this sample encode the identical CDR3. CDR3 in amino acids: CASSPPSTDTQYF. CDR3 coding DNA: TGTGCCAGCTCACCACCGAGTACCGATACGCAGTATTTT. J is TRBJ2-3 and V is TRBV18; D remains ambiguous. V was cut by 0 bases and J by 6 bases, with 7 bases left in between. The germline gives CDR1 KGHSH, CDR2 LQKENI. The CDR3 runs 13 residues.

The gene calls are TRBV5-1 and TRBJ1-1, with D possibly TRBD1 on 5 matching bases. This CDR3 has 14 amino acids. The germline V gene has CDR1 SGHRS and CDR2 YFSETQ. The V end was cut by 0 bases, the J end by 8 bases, with 14 bases between. The CDR3 spells CASSLEARDTEAFF. The CDR3 DNA sequence: TGCGCCAGCAGCTTGGAAGCCAGGGATACCGAAGCTTTCTTT.

V usage is TRBV4-1 and J usage is TRBJ1-5; D is uncertain. Trimming pared 0 bases from V and 7 bases from J, leaving 16 bases between. The CDR3 extends over 16 amino acids. The germline gives CDR1 MGHRA, CDR2 YSYEKL. CDR3 nucleotides: TGCGCCAGCAGCCAAGAGGGTACGGGGAGGGAACAGCCCCAGCATTTT. Amino acids: CASSQEGTGREQPQHF.

In this sample, this clone turned up many times. A junction end diverges from the germline sequence, so it may reflect a read error. The chain joins TRBV2 to TRBJ2-7; 10 bases match TRBD1. The CDR3 is 10 residues long. CDR1 and CDR2 from the germline V gene are SNHLY and FYNNEI. In nucleotides, the CDR3 is TGTGCCAGCACCGGGAGGACAGGGGGCTTC. It translates to CASTGRTGGF.

Details on this clone: At one boundary the junction diverges from the germline segment, which might be a read error. The same CDR3 also results from other DNA sequences found in this sample. CDR3 coding DNA: TGTGCCAGCAGTCTATCTAGCGGGAGCTACGAGCAGTACTTC. Its protein product is CASSLSSGSYEQYF. This chain uses TRBV27 with TRBJ2-7; the match to TRBD2 covers 10 bases. This CDR3 is 14 amino acids long. Germline assignment: CDR1 MNHEY and CDR2 SMNVEV (reference sequence).

V gene TRBV2 combines with J gene TRBJ2-5; D might be TRBD2 (6 bases). The V gene lost 10 bases and the J gene lost 3 bases, with 18 bases spanning the gap. Germline V gene data show CDR1 as SNHLY and CDR2 as FYNNEI. This CDR3 contains 14 residues. As DNA, the CDR3 is TGTGCCACCTCTACGAGACTAGGGAAAGAGACCCAGTACTTC. This sequence encodes CATSTRLGKETQYF.

The chain employs TRBV2 and TRBJ2-1; 10 bases are shared with TRBD2. Germline CDR1 is SNHLY and CDR2 is FYNNEI. V lost 2 bases to trimming and J lost 6 bases; unmatched junction nucleotides: 1. The CDR3 loop spans 14 amino acids. The CDR3 reads CASSELAGVNEQFF. The CDR3 region has the DNA TGTGCCAGCAGTGAACTAGCGGGGGTCAATGAGCAGTTCTTC.

The rearrangement joins TRBV30 to TRBJ2-7; tentative D call: TRBD2 (6 bases). V was cut by 2 bases and J by 2 bases, with 7 bases left in between. This CDR3 is 12 amino acids long. CDR1 and CDR2 (germline): GTSNPN, SVGIG (reference sequence). The CDR3 nucleotides read TGTGCCTGGAGTCGGAGGGCCTACGAGCAGTACTTC. Its translation is CAWSRRAYEQYF. Complete variable domain (other parts from reference TRBV30 and TRBJ2-7): SQTIHQWPATLVQPVGSPLSLECTVEGTSNPNLYWYRQAAGRGLQLLFYSVGIGQISSEVPQNLSASRPQDRQFILSSKKLLLSDSGFYLCAWSRRAYEQYFGPGTRLTVT.

V usage is TRBV5-5 and J usage is TRBJ1-5; D remains ambiguous. V was trimmed by 0 bases and J by 0 bases, leaving 13 bases between them. The CDR3 has 17 amino acids. Germline V gene data show CDR1 as SGHKS and CDR2 as YYEKEE (reference sequence). The CDR3 nucleotides are TGTGCCAGCAGCTTGGAGGGAGCACAGTATAGCAATCAGCCCCAGCATTTT. It yields the protein CASSLEGAQYSNQPQHF.

This clone was picked up one time. The chain joins TRBV28 to TRBJ2-7; perhaps TRBD2 as D (5 bases). Trimming took 6 bases from V and 7 from J, leaving 16 bases between them. CDR3 length: 13 amino acids. Germline V gives CDR1 MDHEN, CDR2 SYDVKM. CDR3 sequence reads: CASSPRQWTEQYF. DNA of the CDR3: TGTGCCAGCAGCCCCCGGCAGTGGACTGAGCAGTACTTC.